This T cell receptor (beta chain) was recorded in a study of early T cells in non-severe SARS-CoV-2 infection. V was pared by 3 bases and J by 0 bases, with 20 bases between. The CDR3 loop spans 18 amino acids. Germline V gene data show CDR1 as MNHEY and CDR2 as SMNVEV (reference sequence). This clonotype has at least ten counts. Tagging with unique molecular identifiers was applied to individual cDNA molecules. TCRdb reanalysed the 5' RACE reads using MiXCR and keeps one entry per CDR3 protein. The table shows tens of thousands of distinct CDR3 sequences, with less than 11% occurring only once. Source: whole blood, taken at baseline. The TCR sequence derives from an adult who was a healthcare worker with PCR-confirmed SARS-CoV-2 infection or an uninfected control (not recorded which). V usage is TRBV27 and J usage is TRBJ1-2; D remains ambiguous. The CDR3 DNA follows: TGTGCCAGCAGTTTCATAGCCCGATCAGGCTACACTAACTATGGCTACACCTTC. Translation: CASSFIARSGYTNYGYTF.